Shown below are 8 T cell receptor beta chains from a single sample sequenced in a study of shared clonotypes between healthy human individuals. TCRdb keeps only in-frame clones here, not all; method: immunoSEQ multiplex PCR. The sample consists of 2 million to 2.5 million clones, around 93% of them appearing once. Sequenced material: naive CD4+ T cells from PBMCs. The subset is: CD45RA+ positively selected. Receptors were obtained from a man between 18 and 29 years old in good health. Some clones in this sample may be carry-over from other donors' samples.

In its sample, this clone was seen once. V is TRBV29-1 and J is TRBJ1-2; D is perhaps TRBD1 (6 bases). V lost 4 bases and J lost 8, with 20 bases in between. The germline V gene encodes CDR1 SQVTM and CDR2 ANQGSEA. CDR3 length: 14 residues. The CDR3 coding sequence is TGCAGCGTTGGGGGAACAGGGAATTCGTGGGGCTACACCTTC. It yields the protein CSVGGTGNSWGYTF.

The rearrangement uses TRBV2 and TRBJ1-2; D not resolved. The CDR3 spans 11 residues. Trimming removed 4 bases from V and 7 bases from J, with 7 bases in between. CDR1 and CDR2 (germline): SNHLY, FYNNEI. The CDR3: CASSAPGGYTF. DNA of the CDR3: TGTGCCAGCAGTGCCCCCGGTGGCTACACCTTC.

The CDR3 is CASSIRAGVGYEQYF. As DNA, the CDR3 is TGTGCCAGCAGTATCCGGGCAGGGGTGGGGTACGAGCAGTACTTC. The V call is TRBV7-8, the J call TRBJ2-7, with D perhaps TRBD1 (6 bases). The CDR3 loop spans 15 amino acids. CDR1 is SGHVS, CDR2 FQNEAQ, per germline. V lost 6 bases, J lost 4 bases, and 19 bases lay in between.

The rearrangement uses TRBV30 and TRBJ1-2; no clear D gene. The V end was cut by 4 bases, the J end by 5 bases, with 11 bases between. Germline assignment: CDR1 GTSNPN and CDR2 SVGIG (reference sequence). The CDR3 covers 12 residues. Here the CDR3 reads CAWMEGAYGYTF. In nucleotides, the CDR3 is TGTGCCTGGATGGAGGGCGCTTATGGCTACACCTTC.

This rearrangement joins TRBV30 to TRBJ2-1; 9 bases are a match to TRBD2. The CDR3 sequence is 13 residues long. The germline V gene has CDR1 GTSNPN and CDR2 SVGIG (reference sequence). The trim removed 4 bases at V and 4 bases at J, leaving 2 bases unmatched. In DNA, the CDR3 is TGTGCCTGGATGGCGGGAGGGTACAATGAGCAGTTCTTC. Protein: CAWMAGGYNEQFF. The full variable domain, with the rest looked up from reference TRBV30 and TRBJ2-1, is SQTIHQWPATLVQPVGSPLSLECTVEGTSNPNLYWYRQAAGRGLQLLFYSVGIGQISSEVPQNLSASRPQDRQFILSSKKLLLSDSGFYLCAWMAGGYNEQFFGPGTRLTVL.

The chain has TRBV5-1 and TRBJ2-7; weak D call: TRBD1 (5 bases). The CDR3 consists of 14 residues. V dropped 4 bases and J dropped 3 bases, with 14 bases sitting between them. Germline V gene lookup returns CDR1 SGHRS and CDR2 YFSETQ. CDR3 sequence reads: CASSVPGRVYEQYF. CDR3 nucleotide sequence: TGCGCCAGCAGCGTCCCGGGCAGGGTCTACGAGCAGTACTTC.

The chain uses TRBV27 and TRBJ2-3; 7 bases are shared with TRBD2. In germline, CDR1 is MNHEY, CDR2 SMNVEV (reference sequence). This CDR3 has 15 residues. Unmatched junction bases numbered 7, after V lost 7 bases and J lost 0 bases. This CDR3 reads CASKRDYLSTDTQYF. The CDR3 coding sequence is TGTGCCAGCAAGCGGGACTACCTAAGCACAGATACGCAGTATTTT.

V usage is TRBV5-1 and J usage is TRBJ2-1; no reliable D call. Germline V gene sequence: CDR1 SGHRS, CDR2 YFSETQ. This CDR3 spans 16 amino acids. The germline V and J ends were trimmed by 4 bases and 1 base, with 15 bases remaining between them. CDR3 sequence: CASSRMGSPSYNEQFF. The CDR3 coding sequence is TGCGCCAGCAGCCGGATGGGGTCCCCTTCCTACAATGAGCAGTTCTTC.